This TCR beta chain appears in the sequencing data of a study of blood T cell repertoires in COVID-19. In the authors' methods: Reference gene primer amplification in the assay estimated nucleated cell counts. TCRdb's table, derived via immunoSEQ multiplex PCR, lists solely in-frame clones and lacks some. From that table come the V and J calls and clone size; the DNA was used to work out D and trimming. The sample yields about 230,000 clones, 65% to 90% seen once. Patients from Seattle were sampled longitudinally, starting during active infection. The receptor comes from a man aged 45-65 years with COVID-19, enrolled during active disease. Sequenced: peripheral blood.

CDR3 in amino acids: CASSLVGGSYEQYF. The CDR3 DNA follows: TGTGCCAGCAGCTTAGTGGGGGGCTCCTACGAGCAGTACTTC. The chain has TRBV11-2 and TRBJ2-7; maybe TRBD2 (6 bases). The CDR3 has 14 amino acids. Trimming took off 1 base at V and 0 bases at J, with 7 bases between the two ends. The germline V gene has CDR1 SGHAT and CDR2 FQNNGV.